This entry is about one TCR beta chain. Original analysis: Reference gene primers were amplified, and this amplification served to estimate nucleated cell counts. Produced via immunoSEQ multiplex PCR; TCRdb's table is partial and in-frame only. The V and J calls and the clone size are those of that table, but D and trimming were determined from the DNA. The table shows 150,000 to 180,000 clones, with 84% occurring only once. The CDR3 covers 12 residues. Germline-derived CDR1 and CDR2 are MNHNY and SVGAGI (reference sequence). Trimming shortened V by 5 bases and J by 4 bases, and 6 bases separated the two germline ends. This sample was included in a study of blood T cell repertoires in COVID-19. Study background: Material from acute and convalescent COVID-19 was sourced from the United States, Italy and Spain. From T cells, B-cell-depleted T cells, or PBMCs came the material, which was cDNA or gDNA.

The source material was peripheral blood. The V call is TRBV6-6, the J call TRBJ1-3, with D hard to call. The sequence was obtained from a woman aged 45-59 years with acute or convalescent COVID-19. CDR3 sequence reads: CASSQQGNTIYF. The CDR3 bases are TGTGCCAGCAGTCAACAGGGAAACACCATATATTTT.